The next 2 T cell receptor beta chains were all read from a single sample in a study of T cells in tumors after PD-1 blockade (dated by TCRdb to between 2018 and 2020). Library generation was performed with the immunoSEQ multiplex PCR assay. TCRdb took this table from immuneACCESS and kept in-frame rearrangements with V and J called. Such tables lack part of the clones; where checked against another copy, unresolved V genes explain under half of the gap, and the rest is unexplained. Counted in this sample were roughly 15,000 clones; over 75% of them appeared once. The ten largest account for 22% of the sample. The sample's time point label, in plain terms: after anti-PD-1 therapy. The input for sequencing was PBMCs, taken after anti-PD-1 treatment. The receptors come from a human donor with basal cell carcinoma.

This CDR3 reads CASSLGLAGAVGTDTQYF. CDR3 coding DNA: TGTGCCAGCAGCCTGGGACTAGCGGGAGCCGTTGGCACAGATACGCAGTATTTT. V and J are TRBV5-4 and TRBJ2-3, with 14 bases that match TRBD2. The trim removed 4 bases at V and 1 base at J, leaving 8 bases unmatched. The germline gives CDR1 SGHNT, CDR2 YYREEE (reference sequence). The CDR3 has 18 amino acids.

The chain recombines TRBV7-2 with TRBJ1-1, with unresolved D. Trimming removed 8 bases at V and 0 bases at J, with 13 bases between. The CDR3 sequence is 14 residues long. The V gene's germline CDR1 is SGHTA and CDR2 FQGNSA. The CDR3 region has the DNA TGTGCCAGCCGGCGGGATAACATGAACACTGAAGCTTTCTTT. The encoded protein is CASRRDNMNTEAFF.